This section outlines one T cell receptor (beta chain) sequence together with its context. The antigen remains unidentified. TCRdb's copy holds only in-frame clones and misses some; the assay was immunoSEQ multiplex PCR. The table shows about 160,000 clones, with 81% occurring only once. This CDR3 is 15 amino acids long. Germline CDR1 and CDR2: MDHEN and SYDVKM. Trimming shortened V by 8 bases and J by 1 base, and 17 bases separated the two germline ends. This record belongs to a study of cytotoxic CD8 clonotypes in ibrutinib-treated CLL. Points from the study as a whole: Treatment saw public clonotypes, which were uncommon, either contract or stay stable.

This chain links TRBV28 with TRBJ1-1; TRBD1 is a possible D gene (5 bases). Sequencing used PBMCs, obtained after 12 months of ibrutinib treatment. The receptor was isolated from a human donor with chronic lymphocytic leukemia. The CDR3 nucleotides are TGTGCCAGCCTGTCTGGGGGACGGGGGAACACTGAAGCTTTCTTT. Protein sequence: CASLSGGRGNTEAFF.